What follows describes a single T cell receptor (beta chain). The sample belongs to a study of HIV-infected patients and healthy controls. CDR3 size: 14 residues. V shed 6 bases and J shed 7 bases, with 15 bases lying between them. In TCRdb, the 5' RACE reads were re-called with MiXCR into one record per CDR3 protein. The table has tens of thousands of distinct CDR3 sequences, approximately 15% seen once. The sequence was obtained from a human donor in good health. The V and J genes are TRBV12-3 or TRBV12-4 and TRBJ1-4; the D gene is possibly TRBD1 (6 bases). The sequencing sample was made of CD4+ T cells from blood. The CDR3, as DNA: TGTGCCAGCAGCCCTCCCGGGGGCAGTGAAAAACTGTTTTTT. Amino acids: CASSPPGGSEKLFF.